A selection of T cell receptor beta chains follows, all from one sample in a study of T cell responses to AZD1222 COVID-19 vaccine. Profiled with immunoSEQ multiplex PCR; TCRdb holds only in-frame clones, not every one. Of 100,000 to 150,000 clones detected, approximately 90% appear once; the ten largest clones hold about 22%. The sample was peripheral blood, taken on day 0 of AZD1222 vaccination. Receptor source: an adult in good health. The CDR3 runs from the conserved cysteine through the conserved F or W. A D gene is named only where the DNA matches it firmly. Expanded clones get a size class; other rows say once, few or many, or leave the size out.

V,D,J,size,DNA,CDR3
TRBV7-6,.,TRBJ2-7,.,TGTGCCAGCAGCCCGACGTCTTTGGGGGGGCCAATGAACGAGCAGTACTTC,CASSPTSLGGPMNEQYF
TRBV15,.,TRBJ2-1,few,TGTGCCACCAGCATATCCCTTGAAAACAATGAGCAGTTCTTC,CATSISLENNEQFF
TRBV9,.,TRBJ2-3,.,TGTGCCAGCAGCGTAGTAGGAAGAGCCCTTAGCACAGATACGCAGTATTTT,CASSVVGRALSTDTQYF
TRBV27,.,TRBJ1-1,.,TGTGCCAGCAGTTTAACGGGGGCGAACACTGAAGCTTTCTTT,CASSLTGANTEAFF
TRBV11-2,.,TRBJ2-5,.,TGTGCCAGCAGCGCAGCATGGGGAACCCCTGTAGAGACCCAGTACTTC,CASSAAWGTPVETQYF
TRBV7-3,.,TRBJ2-2,.,TGTGCCAGCAGCTCCGGGGTATATGGTCGGGCCGGGGAGCTGTTTTTT,CASSSGVYGRAGELFF
TRBV7-8,.,TRBJ2-1,.,TGTGCCAGCAGCTTATCGCGGGGGCCCTACAATGAGCAGTTCTTC,CASSLSRGPYNEQFF
TRBV4-3,TRBD1,TRBJ2-6,.,TGCGCCAGCAGCCCGAGCAGGGGGCAGACTGGGGCCAACGTCCTGACTTTC,CASSPSRGQTGANVLTF
TRBV24-1,TRBD1,TRBJ2-7,.,TGTGCCACCAGTGATTGGGGAAGGGGGCGGTCAAGCGAGCAGTACTTC,CATSDWGRGRSSEQYF
TRBV5-6,.,TRBJ2-3,.,TGTGCCAGCAGCTTTTTGGCTACAAGCACAGATACGCAGTATTTT,CASSFLATSTDTQYF
TRBV12-3/TRBV12-4,.,TRBJ1-6,.,TGTGCCAGCAGACCGTCGGGGTCACCCCTCCACTTT,CASRPSGSPLHF
TRBV3-1/TRBV3-2,TRBD2,TRBJ2-5,.,TGTGCCACCAAAGGATTGGGGGAGGGCCGAATGGAGACCCAGTACTTC,CATKGLGEGRMETQYF